Following are 6 T cell receptor beta chains from one sample sequenced in a study of vaccination effects on CD4 cells after COVID-19. ViraFEST used viral peptide pools to expand antigen-specific CD4+ T cells before sequencing. Scientists isolated CD4+ T cells after a roughly nine-day culture period ended. Their SARS-CoV-2 infection, verified by PCR, occurred between March and December 2020. Repertoires were generated with immunoSEQ multiplex PCR, while TCRdb's copy carries only in-frame clones and drops some. Here the sample spans 20,000 to 30,000 clones, around 79% being singletons. These receptors lack a known antigen. Here the sequenced sample was CD4+ T cells from PBMCs cultured with HCoV-NL63 spike peptides, taken before COVID-19 vaccination. Receptors were obtained from a human donor who had a prior SARS-CoV-2 infection.

This clone has a single count. This chain connects TRBV5-1 to TRBJ2-5; no definite D call. V lost 4 bases and J 4 bases, leaving 23 bases between the germline ends. Germline CDR1 and CDR2: SGHRS and YFSETQ. The CDR3 contains 17 residues. The CDR3 loop reads CASSPLRSSAEIETQYF. The CDR3 bases are TGCGCCAGCAGCCCACTACGGAGTTCGGCCGAGATAGAGACCCAGTACTTC.

This rearrangement joins TRBV13 to TRBJ1-5, with D hard to call. This CDR3 has 18 amino acids. The germline V gene has CDR1 PRHDT and CDR2 FYEKMQ (reference sequence). V dropped 0 bases and J dropped 5 bases, with 20 bases sitting between them. This CDR3 reads CASSLGLSSGPRDQPQHF. The CDR3 region has the DNA TGTGCCAGCAGCTTAGGCCTGTCTTCTGGTCCGCGTGATCAGCCCCAGCATTTT.

J is TRBJ2-7 and V is TRBV3-1 (or the pseudogene TRBV3-2); perhaps TRBD1 as D (6 bases). The V gene lost 1 base and the J gene lost 1 base, with 11 bases spanning the gap. Germline assignment: CDR1 LGHDT and CDR2 YNNKEL (reference sequence). The CDR3 runs to 15 residues. The CDR3 loop is CASSQVPGESYEQYF. The CDR3 bases are TGTGCCAGCAGCCAAGTTCCAGGGGAATCCTACGAGCAGTACTTC.

V usage is TRBV25-1 and J usage is TRBJ2-7; D possibly corresponds to TRBD1 (5 bases). This CDR3 has 10 residues. The V gene lost 8 bases and the J gene lost 4 bases, with 6 bases spanning the gap. CDR1 MGHDK and CDR2 SYGVNS come from the germline V gene. CDR3 amino acids: CASPGYEQYF. The CDR3 DNA reads as TGTGCCAGCCCAGGGTACGAGCAGTACTTC.

This clone was found once. V usage is TRBV5-4 and J usage is TRBJ2-5; possibly TRBD1 for D (6 bases). Trimming took off 0 bases at V and 4 bases at J, with 16 bases between the two ends. From germline, CDR1 is SGHNT and CDR2 YYREEE (reference sequence). The CDR3 has 16 amino acids. In DNA, the CDR3 is TGTGCCAGCAGCTTGGCGGCAGGGGAGAAGATAGAGACCCAGTACTTC. Translated, it gives CASSLAAGEKIETQYF.

The J gene is TRBJ2-7, the V gene TRBV15, with TRBD1 matching over 7 bases. CDR3 length equals 13 residues. CDR1 is LNHNV and CDR2 is YYDKDF in the germline V gene (reference sequence). J gave up 2 bases and V 10 bases, and 8 bases lay outside the gene matches. CDR3 amino acids: CANRAGGAYEQYF. DNA of the CDR3: TGTGCCAACCGGGCAGGGGGAGCCTACGAGCAGTACTTC.